The clone carrying this T cell receptor beta chain was recorded at least ten times. The antigen is undetermined. TCRdb re-derived calls from the RACE reads in MiXCR, one entry per CDR3 protein. Of some 36,000 distinct CDR3 sequences detected, about 9.3% appear once; the ten largest clones hold around 25%. The CDR3 contains 15 residues. The V gene lost 3 bases and the J gene lost 5 bases, with 17 bases spanning the gap. The data belong to a study of human T cells and chemical hapten exposure. Findings of the study overall: Counts of expanded TCRs (at PT1) showed a positive correlation with patch test score.

Time point described: pre-sensitization, week 0. Treatment described: therapeutic diphenylcyclopropenone sensitization with weekly scalp DPC. Unfractionated whole blood served as the source for total RNA extraction. This TCR was recovered from a man over 45 with alopecia areata. Some clones in this sample may be carry-over from other donors' samples. This specimen was whole blood, taken in connection with sensitization to the hapten diphenylcyclopropenone (DPC). This chain connects TRBV12-3 or TRBV12-4 to TRBJ2-7, with D perhaps matching TRBD1 or TRBD2 (5 bases each). CDR3 in DNA: TGTGCCAGCAGTTTGCCCTTCGTCCGGGACCACGAGCAGTACTTC. This translates into CASSLPFVRDHEQYF.